This section outlines one T cell receptor (beta chain) sequence together with its context. Its antigen is still unknown. This specimen comes from a study of cytotoxic CD8 clonotypes in ibrutinib-treated CLL. As for the study in general: The cohort had around 10 relapsed/refractory and 15 treatment-naive patients, 17 IGHV unmutated. Whole-study findings and limits: Collection times varied between progressing and sustained-remission patients. Against age-matched healthy donors, baseline clonality ran higher and tracked circulating CD8+ T-cell counts.

CDR1 and CDR2 from the germline V gene are MDHEN and SYDVKM. The length of the CDR3 is 15 residues. Trimming removed 8 bases at V and 0 bases at J, with 16 bases between. Extraction of roughly 2 micrograms of genomic DNA from cryopreserved PBMCs supplied material for TCR beta libraries. The data were produced by immunoSEQ multiplex PCR, yet TCRdb's version contains in-frame clones alone and is incomplete. The sample has 270,000 or so clones; approximately 76% are singletons. The rearrangement links TRBV28 to TRBJ1-1; D gene uncertain. The clonotype originates from a human donor with chronic lymphocytic leukemia. The specimen comprised PBMCs, sampled at disease progression, from a patient treated with ibrutinib. The CDR3 DNA reads TGTGCCAGCGCAACCGACCGGGCGGTGAACACTGAAGCTTTCTTT. It codes for CASATDRAVNTEAFF.